This TCR beta chain was found in a study of T cell responses to AZD1222 COVID-19 vaccine. Study findings and constraints: Nearly half of unique spike-specific TCRs reportedly avoided B.1.351 and B.1.1.7 mutated regions. Among the donors, most were white British and more were female, and clonal diversity was possibly underestimated. After the peak T cell response, and only then, were repertoires sampled.

V lost 4 bases and J 4 bases, leaving 13 bases between the germline ends. CDR1 KGHSH and CDR2 LQKENI come from the germline V gene. The CDR3 is 14 amino acids. Turning to this clone: The antigen is not known.

Clones were read by immunoSEQ multiplex PCR, and TCRdb kept only the in-frame ones, dropping some. This repertoire shows under 200,000 clones, roughly 86% found once; its top ten account for 5.5%. This TCR was sampled from an adult in good health. The chain has TRBV18 and TRBJ2-5; D is undetermined. Sequenced here: peripheral blood, sampled on day 0 of AZD1222 vaccination. The CDR3 region has the DNA TGTGCCAGCTCACTGGGTAGTGGTCCAGAGACCCAGTACTTC. It specifies CASSLGSGPETQYF.